The clone carrying this T cell receptor (beta chain) was found a few times. Antigen unknown. This CDR3 comprises 12 residues. Germline values: CDR1 GTSNPN, CDR2 SVGIG (reference sequence). The V end was cut by 0 bases, the J end by 6 bases, with 5 bases between. The data are from a study of shared clonotypes between healthy human individuals. Overall study findings and caveats: Although depth was large, rarefaction showed that sequencing of the sorted subsets was incomplete. Represented genetic and exposure-history diversity was restricted by having few donors.

Assay: immunoSEQ multiplex PCR; the TCRdb copy retains only in-frame clones and omits some. Found here are 2,500,000 or so clones, about 90% of them singletons; the top ten hold about 0.41%. J is TRBJ2-2 and V is TRBV30; D not certain. The TCR comes from a man aged 18 to 30 in good health. Some clones in this sample may be carry-over from other donors' samples. Input material: naive CD4+ T cells from PBMCs. Regarding subset: CD45RA+ positively selected. The CDR3 region is CAWSVFAGELFF. The DNA of the CDR3 is TGTGCCTGGAGTGTTTTCGCCGGGGAGCTGTTTTTT.